The 10 T cell receptor beta chains given below trace back to one sample, sequenced in a study of blood T cell repertoires in COVID-19. The protocol was immunoSEQ multiplex PCR, while the TCRdb copy is restricted to in-frame clones and leaves out a portion. The sample carries about 160,000 clones, under 95% recorded once. Specimen: peripheral blood. These TCRs come from a man younger than 35 with acute or convalescent COVID-19.

This sequence joins TRBV5-1 and TRBJ2-6, with 9 nucleotides matching TRBD1. The CDR3 sequence is 15 residues long. The V gene's germline CDR1 is SGHRS and CDR2 YFSETQ. In nucleotides, the CDR3 is TGCGCGACCGGGACAGGGCGCTCTGGGGCCAACGTCCTGACTTTC. Protein sequence: CATGTGRSGANVLTF.

V and J are TRBV7-7 and TRBJ2-5; maybe TRBD2 (6 bases). The CDR3 is made up of 15 amino acids. Germline V gene lookup returns CDR1 SSHAT and CDR2 FNYEAQ (reference sequence). V lost 1 base, J lost 2 bases, and 11 bases lay in between. Here the CDR3 reads CASSLGGGEQETQYF. The CDR3 nucleotides are TGTGCCAGCAGCTTAGGGGGCGGGGAACAAGAGACCCAGTACTTC.

The rearrangement uses TRBV13 and TRBJ2-7, with 7 positions matching TRBD2. Germline V gene sequence: CDR1 PRHDT, CDR2 FYEKMQ (reference sequence). The V segment lost 2 bases and the J segment 6 bases; nucleotides outside the gene matches: 7. CDR3 length: 14 residues. The CDR3 here is CASSLYSLAAEQYF. The CDR3 nucleotides read TGTGCCAGCAGCTTATATTCCCTAGCGGCCGAGCAGTACTTC.

The genes are TRBV27 and TRBJ2-7; 7 nucleotides match TRBD1. Trimming took 5 bases from V and 5 from J; bases not matched to a gene: 6. Germline V lookup: CDR1 MNHEY, CDR2 SMNVEV (reference sequence). This CDR3 is built from 13 residues. CDR3 DNA sequence: TGTGCCAGCAGTCCTGGCAGGGGGAACGAGCAGTACTTC. Translated, it gives CASSPGRGNEQYF.

V gene TRBV4-1 combines with J gene TRBJ1-2, with D possibly being TRBD1 (6 bases). The CDR3 consists of 15 residues. The V and J ends lost 0 bases and 2 bases respectively, with 10 bases between them. CDR1 is MGHRA and CDR2 is YSYEKL in the germline V gene. DNA of the CDR3: TGCGCCAGCAGCCAAGAACTTGACAGGAACTATGGCTACACCTTC. The encoded protein is CASSQELDRNYGYTF.

V and J are TRBV5-1 and TRBJ1-4, with 7 nucleotides matching TRBD1. Unmatched junction bases numbered 8, after V lost 0 bases and J lost 12 bases. The CDR3 sequence is 14 residues long. Germline assignment: CDR1 SGHRS and CDR2 YFSETQ. Here the CDR3 reads CASSLGVTTGELFF. CDR3 in DNA: TGCGCCAGCAGCTTGGGGGTTACCACAGGGGAACTGTTTTTT.

On this clone itself: Other DNA sequences in the sample encode the same CDR3. This rearrangement joins TRBV7-9 to TRBJ1-3; D ambiguous. The CDR3 contains 14 residues. V was shortened by 4 bases and J by 0 bases, with 7 bases between the two germline ends. The V gene's germline CDR1 is SEHNR and CDR2 FQNEAQ (reference sequence). The CDR3 region is CASSSGNSGNTIYF. CDR3 DNA: TGTGCCAGCAGCTCGGGGAACTCTGGAAACACCATATATTTT.

V and J are TRBV3-1 (or the pseudogene TRBV3-2) and TRBJ1-2; 9 nucleotides agree with TRBD1. After removal of 1 base from V and 8 bases from J, the junction contained 2 bases not matched to a gene. The CDR3 is 13 amino acids. Germline V gives CDR1 LGHDT, CDR2 YNNKEL (reference sequence). The CDR3 nucleotides read TGTGCCAGCAGCCAAGGGACAGGGGACGGCTACACCTTC. It is translated as CASSQGTGDGYTF.

The J gene is TRBJ2-7, the V gene TRBV30; 10 nucleotides match TRBD1. Germline V gives CDR1 GTSNPN, CDR2 SVGIG (reference sequence). CDR3 length: 15 residues. V dropped 0 bases and J dropped 1; count of bases not matched to a gene: 3. The CDR3 loop is CAWSVPGQGSYEQYF. CDR3 sequence (DNA): TGTGCCTGGAGTGTACCGGGACAGGGGTCCTACGAGCAGTACTTC.

The J gene is TRBJ1-6, the V gene TRBV9; 7 bases fit TRBD1. The CDR3 length is 15 residues. Germline lookup yields CDR1 SGDLS and CDR2 YYNGEE. Losses at the gene ends were 4 bases for V and 5 bases for J; bases not matched to a gene: 6. CDR3 amino acids: CASSPGDRDNSPLHF. DNA for the CDR3: TGTGCCAGCAGCCCAGGCGACAGGGATAATTCACCCCTCCACTTT.